Included here is one T cell receptor (beta chain) sequence, with context. The repertoire was sequenced with immunoSEQ multiplex PCR; TCRdb's copy has only in-frame clones and lacks some. The repertoire has about 82,000 clones, roughly nine tenths of them found once; the top ten carry under 3%. The CDR3 runs to 18 residues. The V gene's germline CDR1 is MNHNS and CDR2 SASEGT. V shed 4 bases, J shed 0 bases, and the junction held 12 bases outside the gene matches. This sample stems from a study of OX40 agonist ivuxolimab in advanced cancers. The wider study: An agonistic human IgG2 monoclonal antibody against OX40 (CD134) was given. Head and neck, renal cell, melanoma or hepatocellular carcinoma were the cancers that dose-escalation patients had. People who had prior anti-PD-1, anti-PD-L1 or anti-CTLA-4 therapy could take part, and around 40% had some.

The rearrangement links TRBV6-1 to TRBJ1-1; 9 nucleotides align to TRBD1. The sequenced sample was CD4+ or CD8+ T cells sorted from blood, obtained in a trial of the OX40 agonist ivuxolimab. The sequence came from an adult with an advanced solid tumor such as melanoma, head and neck, liver or kidney cancer. The CDR3: CASSVRGPGQGMNTEAFF. The DNA for the CDR3 is TGTGCCAGCAGTGTTAGGGGCCCGGGACAGGGAATGAACACTGAAGCTTTCTTT.